This TCR beta chain was observed in a study of OX40 agonist ivuxolimab in advanced cancers. The study, taken as a whole, reports: At 0.1 to 3.0 mg/kg, CD4+ and CD8+ blood T cells expanded clonally by week 6.

This clone appeared once. Its antigen is still unknown. Method: immunoSEQ multiplex PCR; TCRdb's copy keeps in-frame clones and lacks some. The sample yields tens of thousands of clones, more than 75% seen once. The junction had 7 bases not matched to a gene; V was cut back by 4 bases and J by 2 bases. Germline assignment: CDR1 SGHRS and CDR2 YFSETQ. There are 15 residues in the CDR3. Source: CD4+ or CD8+ T cells sorted from blood, taken in a trial of the OX40 agonist ivuxolimab. The chain joins TRBV5-1 to TRBJ2-3; TRBD2 matches at 7 bases. The source is an adult with an advanced solid tumor such as melanoma, head and neck, liver or kidney cancer. CDR3 protein: CASSAGTTPTDTQYF. In nucleotides, the CDR3 is TGCGCCAGCAGCGCCGGGACTACTCCCACAGATACGCAGTATTTT.